What follows describes a single T cell receptor (beta chain). No antigen is known for it. Investigators performed immunoSEQ version v3.0 at survey level. Sequencing used immunoSEQ multiplex PCR; TCRdb keeps in-frame clones, though not all of them. The sample shows 20,000 or so clones, about 80% of them seen only once. This sample is drawn from a study of long-term antiretroviral therapy in people with HIV. Findings and limits, study-wide: Relative to transplant donor controls, diversity remained lower despite increasing after ART. Controls showed broader CDR3 length ranges than did the HIV repertoires.

One or more pre-ART and two or more post-ART PBMC samples were available from each donor. Specimens carried about 0.85-10 million cryopreserved PBMC before DNA extraction. The CDR3 consists of 16 residues. V lost 1 base to trimming and J lost 9 bases; unmatched junction nucleotides: 14. Germline V gene data show CDR1 as WNHNN and CDR2 as SYGVQD (reference sequence). The TCR was taken from a man aged 25 to 40 with HIV. This rearrangement joins TRBV10-1 to TRBJ2-5, with TRBD1 identical over 7 bases. The sample in question was unsorted PBMCs, obtained 4.4 years after starting antiretroviral therapy. The CDR3: CASSEWGRGTRGPQYF. CDR3 bases: TGCGCCAGCAGTGAGTGGGGCAGGGGGACGCGTGGTCCCCAGTACTTC.